Below, 9 T cell receptor beta chains from the same sample are listed, as sequenced in a study of shared clonotypes between healthy human individuals. Data came from immunoSEQ multiplex PCR; TCRdb stores just in-frame clones and leaves some out. This table holds more than 1,200,000 clones, approximately 98.5% found once. Source material: naive CD4+ T cells sorted from blood. Subset meaning: CD45RA+ positively selected. The receptors derive from a man aged 25 to 40 in good health.

The rearrangement uses TRBV18 and TRBJ2-2, with a possible D match to TRBD2 (6 bases). Per the germline V gene, CDR1 is KGHSH and CDR2 is LQKENI. The CDR3 loop spans 15 amino acids. V dropped 2 bases and J dropped 2 bases, with 9 bases sitting between them. CDR3 sequence reads: CASSPRRGNTGELFF. The CDR3, as DNA: TGTGCCAGCTCACCAAGGCGGGGCAACACCGGGGAGCTGTTTTTT.

The V gene is TRBV28, the J gene TRBJ2-1; the D call may be TRBD1 or TRBD2 (5 bases each). Per germline, CDR1 MDHEN and CDR2 SYDVKM. V lost 6 bases and J 4 bases, leaving 16 bases between the germline ends. The CDR3 covers 15 residues. Here the CDR3 reads CASRRDLRQYNEQFF. In nucleotides, the CDR3 is TGTGCCAGCAGACGGGACCTACGGCAATACAATGAGCAGTTCTTC.

This clone occurred once. The V call is TRBV18, the J call TRBJ2-2, with TRBD2 as a possible D gene (5 bases). The CDR3 totals 13 residues. V shed 6 bases and J shed 7 bases, with 12 bases lying between them. Germline-derived CDR1 and CDR2 are KGHSH and LQKENI. The CDR3 loop reads CASSASAGGELFF. The CDR3 nucleotides are TGTGCCAGCTCGGCCTCGGCGGGCGGGGAGCTGTTTTTT.

V is TRBV10-2 and J is TRBJ2-5; D call uncertain. The V end was cut by 10 bases, the J end by 4 bases, with 10 bases between. The CDR3 length is 11 residues. The germline gives CDR1 WSHSY, CDR2 SAAADI. The CDR3 nucleotides read TGCGCCACCGGGCTCGGAGAGACCCAGTACTTC. Translation: CATGLGETQYF.

The chain recombines TRBV7-7 with TRBJ2-5; 7 bases fit TRBD1. The CDR3 has 15 residues. Germline values: CDR1 SSHAT, CDR2 FNYEAQ (reference sequence). V was pared by 0 bases and J by 2 bases, with 3 bases of the junction left unmatched. The DNA of the CDR3 is TGTGCCAGCAGCTTAGCGGGACAGAGTCAAGAGACCCAGTACTTC. It is translated as CASSLAGQSQETQYF. Drawing the rest from reference TRBV7-7 and TRBJ2-5, the complete variable domain is GAGVSQSPRYKVTKRGQDVTLRCDPISSHATLYWYQQALGQGPEFLTYFNYEAQPDKSGLPSDRFSAERPEGSISTLTIQRTEQRDSAMYRCASSLAGQSQETQYFGPGTRLLVL.

The chain couples TRBV13 to TRBJ2-1; 10 nucleotides match TRBD2. V shed 5 bases, J shed 2 bases, and the junction held 12 bases outside the gene matches. The CDR3 is 18 amino acids. CDR1 and CDR2 (germline): PRHDT, FYEKMQ (reference sequence). In DNA, the CDR3 is TGTGCCAGCAGCCGGCGGCTAGCGGGGGCTTCGACCTACAATGAGCAGTTCTTC. Encoded protein: CASSRRLAGASTYNEQFF.

V and J are TRBV6-6 and TRBJ2-3; the D gene is possibly TRBD2 (7 bases). Trimming removed 10 bases at V and 5 bases at J, with 22 bases between. The CDR3 spans 15 residues. In germline, CDR1 is MNHNY, CDR2 SVGAGI (reference sequence). The CDR3 is CATLKGGGREDTQYF. CDR3 nucleotide sequence: TGTGCCACCCTAAAGGGGGGGGGTCGGGAAGATACGCAGTATTTT.

This chain uses TRBV28 with TRBJ1-1; D unclear. This CDR3 spans 11 amino acids. Germline V gene sequence: CDR1 MDHEN, CDR2 SYDVKM. Deletions cut 7 bases from V and 3 bases from J, with 6 bases between. The CDR3: CASTGYTEAFF. The DNA for the CDR3 is TGTGCCAGCACGGGGTACACTGAAGCTTTCTTT.

The chain employs TRBV5-1 and TRBJ2-1; 11 bases match TRBD2. The V gene end was trimmed by 0 bases and the J gene end by 13 bases; junction bases not matched to a gene: 6. Germline assignment: CDR1 SGHRS and CDR2 YFSETQ. CDR3 size: 14 residues. CDR3 nucleotide sequence: TGCGCCAGCAGCTTGGATAGCGGGAGGGGGATTCAGTTCTTC. Protein product: CASSLDSGRGIQFF.